The rows below give T cell receptor beta chains drawn from one sample of a study of shared T cell receptors in the human thymus. The repertoire was sequenced with immunoSEQ multiplex PCR; TCRdb's copy has only in-frame clones and lacks some. The sample records roughly 700,000 clones, roughly 90% being singletons. Separately, the same data were catalogued under a study of human thymus T cells.

Input material: thymocytes. Receptors were obtained from a boy younger than two with a congenital heart defect. CDR3s include the opening cysteine and the closing phenylalanine or tryptophan.

cdr3_length	j_call	v_call	cdr3_aa
16	TRBJ1-5	TRBV4-1	CASSQEGHPANQPQHF
15	TRBJ1-5	TRBV7-9	CASSLGRGQKEPQHF
15	TRBJ2-7	TRBV28	CASSFGGSRPYEQYF
18	TRBJ2-3	TRBV5-1	CASSTVASGTQDTDTQYF
17	TRBJ2-3	TRBV15	CATSREGTGGATDTQYF
14	TRBJ2-2	TRBV5-1	CASTVGQGTGELFF
16	TRBJ2-1	TRBV5-1	CASSFTRTSGTHEQFF
16	TRBJ2-1	TRBV12-5	CASGPGLAGVSNEQFF
11	TRBJ1-6	TRBV2	CASSPGRGLHF
16	TRBJ1-3	TRBV11-2	CASSSTGGASGNTIYF
12	TRBJ2-7	TRBV15	CATSRGGYEQYF
8	TRBJ2-1	TRBV6-1	CASSPNFF
11	TRBJ2-7	TRBV20-1	CSARSGYEQYF
17	TRBJ1-1	TRBV4-3	CASSQESPGGVGTEAFF
16	TRBJ2-4	TRBV7-5	CVRSPGFGFTKNIQYF
17	TRBJ2-5	TRBV14	CASSPPCRSGDRETQYF
15	TRBJ1-4	TRBV18	CATGQPSATNEKLFF
16	TRBJ2-1	TRBV10-1	CAPEGECSGRANEQFF
16	TRBJ2-2	TRBV6-5	CASSYSKDRATGELFF
13	TRBJ1-1	TRBV6-1	CASSEWSSTEAFF
17	TRBJ2-5	TRBV11-3	CASSLDHGLAGEETQYF
15	TRBJ1-2	TRBV12-5	CASAQAGLLTYGYTF
13	TRBJ2-7	TRBV11-3	CASSLAGSYEQYF
14	TRBJ2-7	TRBV7-2	CASNRTSGSREQYF
15	TRBJ2-1	TRBV2	CASSETGGSNNEQFF
16	TRBJ2-2	TRBV9	CASSVGLAGGVGELFF
15	TRBJ2-7	TRBV4-1	CASSQFSGSRYEQYF
14	TRBJ2-1	TRBV1	CTSSQPLGGNEQFF
16	TRBJ2-5	TRBV11-3	CASTPSKASGPETQYF
14	TRBJ2-3	TRBV29-1	CSGRPGQGIDTQYF
16	TRBJ1-3	TRBV9	CASSPGQGVSGNTIYF
14	TRBJ2-3	TRBV4-3	CASSQAGVTDTQYF
13	TRBJ1-5	TRBV27	CASSFWASQPQHF
13	TRBJ2-1	TRBV6-1	CARGEEGRDEQFF
19	TRBJ2-2	TRBV14	CASSPPRVGGTGSSGELFF